One sample yielded the 16 T cell receptor beta chains listed below, sequenced in a study of blood T cell repertoires in COVID-19 (dated by TCRdb to about 2020). Libraries were built with the immunoSEQ multiplex PCR assay. Drawn from immuneACCESS, this table holds only the in-frame rearrangements with V and J called that TCRdb kept. Clones are partly lost; checked studies trace under half to an unresolved V gene and leave the rest unexplained. The sample contains 53,000 or so clones, around 78% of them found a single time. Of the sample, just under 15% falls within the top ten clones. The sequenced material came from peripheral blood. The source of these receptors is a human donor with active or convalescent COVID-19. The donor label of this sample is uncertain.

The V gene is TRBV2, the J gene TRBJ1-3; D might be TRBD1 (5 bases). The germline gives CDR1 SNHLY, CDR2 FYNNEI. V was cut by 6 bases and J by 0 bases, with 9 bases left in between. The CDR3 spans 14 residues. The CDR3 DNA follows: TGTGCCAGCAGCAGGGAAAGCTCTGGAAACACCATATATTTT. The encoded protein is CASSRESSGNTIYF.

The rearrangement joins TRBV7-3 to TRBJ1-2, with D possibly matching TRBD1 (5 bases). The germline V and J ends were trimmed by 5 bases and 1 base, with 8 bases remaining between them. The CDR3 extends over 13 amino acids. The germline CDR1 and CDR2 sequences are SGHTA and FQGTGA. CDR3 sequence (DNA): TGTGCCAGCAGCGCCGACAGTAACTATGGCTACACCTTC. Translated: CASSADSNYGYTF.

This clone has a single count. The rearrangement links TRBV6-5 to TRBJ2-7; D is unresolved. Deletions cut 4 bases from V and 11 bases from J, with 15 bases between. The CDR3 consists of 12 residues. Germline CDR1 and CDR2: MNHEY and SVGAGI. The CDR3 DNA sequence: TGTGCCAGCAGTTTATCCCGGCATCAGGAGTACTTC. Translated: CASSLSRHQEYF.

CDR3 in DNA: TGTGCCATCAGTGATGGGGGGCAAGAGACCCAGTACTTC. Translated, it gives CAISDGGQETQYF. The rearrangement links TRBV10-3 to TRBJ2-5, with a weak D call TRBD2 (6 bases). This CDR3 has 13 residues. Germline V lookup: CDR1 ENHRY, CDR2 SYGVKD. The V end was cut by 3 bases, the J end by 2 bases, with 7 bases between.

This clone has just a few counts. This chain's CDR3 is CASSIGWTGVEPLHF. In DNA, the CDR3 is TGTGCCAGTAGTATAGGCTGGACAGGGGTAGAGCCCCTCCACTTT. The V and J genes are TRBV19 and TRBJ1-6; TRBD1 aligns across 9 bases. Trimming at V came to 1 base and at J to 13 bases, leaving 8 bases not matched to a gene. CDR3 length: 15 residues. Germline V gives CDR1 LNHDA, CDR2 SQIVND (reference sequence).

The chain combines TRBV5-4 with TRBJ1-1; D is possibly TRBD1 (6 bases). The germline gives CDR1 SGHNT, CDR2 YYREEE (reference sequence). The V end was cut by 1 base, the J end by 5 bases, with 12 bases between. The CDR3 loop spans 14 amino acids. The CDR3, as DNA: TGTGCCAGCAGCTTGCCAGGGGAAAGGACTGAAGCTTTCTTT. Protein product: CASSLPGERTEAFF.

The chain joins TRBV28 to TRBJ2-7, with TRBD2 identical over 10 bases. CDR1 is MDHEN, CDR2 SYDVKM, per germline. The CDR3 has 15 residues. With V trimmed by 5 bases and J by 0 bases, 4 bases remained unmatched. In nucleotides, the CDR3 is TGTGCCAGCAGTCTAGCGGGAGCGATCTCCTACGAGCAGTACTTC. It codes for CASSLAGAISYEQYF.

The chain uses TRBV4-3 and TRBJ2-7; 10 bases map to TRBD2. This CDR3 has 18 residues. The ends lost 4 bases at V and 0 bases at J; junction bases unmatched: 12. CDR1 is LGHNA, CDR2 YSLEER, per germline. The chain's CDR3 is CASSRWKNGLADSYEQYF. The DNA of the CDR3 is TGCGCCAGCAGCCGATGGAAAAATGGACTAGCGGACTCCTACGAGCAGTACTTC.

The V gene is TRBV28, the J gene TRBJ1-1; D might be TRBD1 (5 bases). The V gene lost 5 bases and the J gene lost 2 bases, with 15 bases spanning the gap. The CDR3 is 15 amino acids. Germline loops: CDR1 MDHEN, CDR2 SYDVKM. CDR3 protein: CASSVAPGGNTEAFF. CDR3 nucleotide sequence: TGTGCCAGCAGTGTCGCCCCCGGGGGTAACACTGAAGCTTTCTTT.

This clone was seen a few times. The chain employs TRBV29-1 and TRBJ1-2; TRBD1 is a possible D gene (5 bases). Germline CDR1 and CDR2: SQVTM and ANQGSEA. The CDR3 length is 13 residues. Trimming removed 2 bases at V and 10 bases at J, with 17 bases between. The CDR3 reads CSVEFQGGISYTF. Here the CDR3 DNA reads TGCAGCGTTGAATTTCAGGGAGGAATCTCCTACACCTTC. Supplemented by reference TRBV29-1 and TRBJ1-2, the full variable domain reads SAVISQKPSRDICQRGTSLTIQCQVDSQVTMMFWYRQQPGQSLTLIATANQGSEATYESGFVIDKFPISRPNLTFSTLTVSNMSPEDSSIYLCSVEFQGGISYTFGSGTRLTVV.

The chain links TRBV10-1 to TRBJ2-7; D possibly corresponds to TRBD1 (6 bases). This CDR3 is 16 amino acids long. The ends were cut back, 6 bases at V and 2 bases at J, with 20 bases in the middle. Per germline, CDR1 WNHNN and CDR2 SYGVQD (reference sequence). In DNA form, the CDR3 reads TGCGCCAGCAGCTCCTTACGGGACAAAGGAGCCTACGAGCAGTACTTC. It is translated as CASSSLRDKGAYEQYF.

This chain joins TRBV7-7 and TRBJ1-4; D gene unclear. This CDR3 region has 13 residues. Germline V CDR1 and CDR2: SSHAT, FNYEAQ (reference sequence). V shed 2 bases and J shed 7 bases, with 8 bases lying between them. The CDR3 loop is CASSLREGEKLFF. The DNA of the CDR3 is TGTGCCAGCAGCTTAAGGGAGGGTGAAAAACTGTTTTTT.

The J gene is TRBJ2-5, the V gene TRBV7-2; 9 nucleotides match TRBD1. Per germline, CDR1 SGHTA and CDR2 FQGNSA. V gave up 7 bases and J gave up 4 bases; unmatched junction bases: 7. This CDR3 region has 14 residues. The CDR3 sequence is CASKPPGQGETQYF. The CDR3 DNA reads TGTGCCAGCAAACCCCCGGGACAGGGAGAGACCCAGTACTTC.

The chain employs TRBV7-3 and TRBJ2-7, with TRBD2 matching over 14 bases. In germline, CDR1 is SGHTA, CDR2 FQGTGA. The CDR3 sequence is 15 residues long. The ends lost 5 bases at V and 8 bases at J; junction bases unmatched: 8. The CDR3 DNA is TGTGCCAGCAGCCCCCAAGGGACTAGCGGGAGTCAGCAGTACTTC. It codes for CASSPQGTSGSQQYF. Together with reference TRBV7-3 and TRBJ2-7, the CDR3 gives the full variable domain: GAGVSQTPSNKVTEKGKYVELRCDPISGHTALYWYRQSLGQGPEFLIYFQGTGAADDSGLPNDRFFAVRPEGSVSTLKIQRTERGDSAVYLCASSPQGTSGSQQYFGPGTRLTVT.

The chain combines TRBV10-3 with TRBJ2-1; D is unresolved. Germline V gene lookup returns CDR1 ENHRY and CDR2 SYGVKD. The CDR3 spans 15 residues. The ends were cut back, 5 bases at V and 3 bases at J, with 14 bases in the middle. CDR3 DNA sequence: TGTGCCATCAGTAAAGCAAGTGATGGCTACAATGAGCAGTTCTTC. Translation: CAISKASDGYNEQFF.

The J gene is TRBJ1-6, the V gene TRBV9, with TRBD1 matching over 8 bases. The CDR3 extends over 15 amino acids. In germline, CDR1 is SGDLS, CDR2 YYNGEE. Trimming cost V 0 bases and J 5 bases; bases outside gene matches: 1. CDR3 protein: CASSVETGDNSPLHF. CDR3 in DNA: TGTGCCAGCAGCGTAGAGACAGGGGATAATTCACCCCTCCACTTT.